These 13 T cell receptor beta chains share one sample of origin, sequenced in a study of cytomegalovirus exposure and HLA in healthy donors. The PCR made use of 60 Vbeta and 13 Jbeta primers. TCRdb's table, derived via immunoSEQ multiplex PCR, lists solely in-frame clones and lacks some. Here the sample spans about 140,000 clones, over 75% being singletons. Sequenced: PBMCs. All receptors derive from a man between 25 and 39 years old in good health.

This chain uses TRBV13 with TRBJ2-3; D possibly corresponds to TRBD1 (5 bases). The CDR3 consists of 16 residues. V lost 5 bases, J lost 0 bases, and 15 bases lay in between. The germline gives CDR1 PRHDT, CDR2 FYEKMQ (reference sequence). The CDR3 nucleotides read TGTGCCAGCAGCACCGACAGCATGACTAGCACAGATACGCAGTATTTT. Protein: CASSTDSMTSTDTQYF.

The V and J genes are TRBV9 and TRBJ2-1; possibly TRBD1 for D (6 bases). The V gene lost 0 bases and the J gene lost 2 bases, with 9 bases spanning the gap. Germline V gene lookup returns CDR1 SGDLS and CDR2 YYNGEE. The CDR3 has 15 amino acids. DNA of the CDR3: TGTGCCAGCAGCGTAGAGGCAGGGGCCTACAATGAGCAGTTCTTC. This sequence encodes CASSVEAGAYNEQFF.

J is TRBJ2-7 and V is TRBV6-1; TRBD1 aligns across 8 bases. Trimming took 8 bases from V and 4 from J; bases not matched to a gene: 13. Germline V lookup: CDR1 MNHNS, CDR2 SASEGT. The CDR3 sequence is 15 residues long. The CDR3: CASCTTGGILYEQYF. The CDR3 DNA is TGTGCCAGCTGCACTACAGGGGGAATTTTGTACGAGCAGTACTTC.

The chain links TRBV19 to TRBJ2-1; 12 bases map to TRBD2. Trimming removed 2 bases from V and 8 bases from J; junction bases left unmatched: 13. Germline values: CDR1 LNHDA, CDR2 SQIVND (reference sequence). The CDR3 consists of 18 residues. CDR3 sequence: CASSIWASGRARMDEQFF. In nucleotides, the CDR3 is TGTGCCAGTAGTATATGGGCTAGCGGGAGGGCCCGTATGGATGAGCAGTTCTTC.

The chain combines TRBV18 with TRBJ2-1; TRBD2 agrees at 15 bases. Unmatched junction bases numbered 11, after V lost 1 base and J lost 7 bases. Germline V gives CDR1 KGHSH, CDR2 LQKENI. The CDR3 totals 19 residues. CDR3: CASSPLGLAGGPGLNEQFF. The CDR3 region has the DNA TGTGCCAGCTCACCACTTGGACTAGCGGGAGGGCCAGGGCTTAATGAGCAGTTCTTC.

The V gene is TRBV2, the J gene TRBJ2-3; D ambiguous. The CDR3 spans 15 residues. Germline-derived CDR1 and CDR2 are SNHLY and FYNNEI. Trimming shortened V by 6 bases and J by 0 bases, and 13 bases separated the two germline ends. CDR3 DNA sequence: TGTGCCAGCAGGTTGCGAGACACAAGCACAGATACGCAGTATTTT. Translation: CASRLRDTSTDTQYF. The full variable domain, completed using reference TRBV2 and TRBJ2-3, is EPEVTQTPSHQVTQMGQEVILRCVPISNHLYFYWYRQILGQKVEFLVSFYNNEISEKSEIFDDQFSVERPDGSNFTLKIRSTKLEDSAMYFCASRLRDTSTDTQYFGPGTRLTVL.

This clone was seen more than once but under ten times. This rearrangement joins TRBV10-1 to TRBJ2-7, with D uncertain. The V end lost 10 bases, the J end lost 6 bases, and 16 bases lay between the germline ends. Per the germline V gene, CDR1 is WNHNN and CDR2 is SYGVQD (reference sequence). The CDR3 contains 12 residues. Written as DNA, the CDR3 is TGCGCCACAAATCCCCCCCCTAGCGAGCAGTACTTC. Its protein is CATNPPPSEQYF.

This clone was found a few times. The CDR3 loop reads CASSPGPGYEQYF. Here the CDR3 DNA reads TGTGCCAGCAGCCCAGGCCCGGGGTACGAGCAGTACTTC. The chain couples TRBV7-3 to TRBJ2-7; tentatively, D is TRBD2 (5 bases). V shed 5 bases and J shed 4 bases, with 12 bases lying between them. Germline V lookup: CDR1 SGHTA, CDR2 FQGTGA. The CDR3 has 13 amino acids. Full variable domain (rest looked up from reference TRBV7-3 and TRBJ2-7): GAGVSQTPSNKVTEKGKYVELRCDPISGHTALYWYRQSLGQGPEFLIYFQGTGAADDSGLPNDRFFAVRPEGSVSTLKIQRTERGDSAVYLCASSPGPGYEQYFGPGTRLTVT.

This chain joins TRBV6-5 and TRBJ2-1, with a weak D call TRBD2 (6 bases). CDR1 and CDR2 from the germline V gene are MNHEY and SVGAGI. The CDR3 contains 15 residues. Trimming removed 6 bases from V and 0 bases from J, with 12 bases in between. In DNA form, the CDR3 reads TGTGCCAGCAGCAGACTAGTTAGCTCCTACAATGAGCAGTTCTTC. Protein product: CASSRLVSSYNEQFF.

This clone appeared a few times. The J gene is TRBJ2-1, the V gene TRBV15, with 9 bases that match TRBD1. Unmatched junction bases numbered 1, after V lost 8 bases and J lost 2 bases. This CDR3 has 13 residues. Germline assignment: CDR1 LNHNV and CDR2 YYDKDF (reference sequence). The CDR3 protein is CATDRGAYNEQFF. The CDR3 nucleotides read TGTGCCACCGACAGGGGGGCCTACAATGAGCAGTTCTTC. Looking up the rest from reference TRBV15 and TRBJ2-1 gives the full variable domain: DAMVIQNPRYQVTQFGKPVTLSCSQTLNHNVMYWYQQKSSQAPKLLFHYYDKDFNNEADTPDNFQSRRPNTSFCFLDIRSPGLGDTAMYLCATDRGAYNEQFFGPGTRLTVL.

CDR3: CASSSQGPSYEQYF. The CDR3 DNA reads as TGTGCCAGCAGCTCACAGGGTCCTTCCTACGAGCAGTACTTC. This sequence joins TRBV28 and TRBJ2-5, with D possibly TRBD1 on 6 matching bases. The J call is in doubt because the DNA end fits TRBJ2-7 better. This CDR3 is 14 amino acids long. Per germline, CDR1 MDHEN and CDR2 SYDVKM.

This chain uses TRBV29-1 with TRBJ2-1, with D maybe TRBD2 (6 bases). The germline CDR1 and CDR2 sequences are SQVTM and ANQGSEA. The length of the CDR3 is 12 residues. V was shortened by 7 bases and J by 6 bases, with 13 bases between the two germline ends. The CDR3 here is CSAGRMFNEQFF. The CDR3 DNA reads as TGCAGCGCCGGGAGAATGTTCAATGAGCAGTTCTTC.

This clone was picked up one time. V usage is TRBV5-1 and J usage is TRBJ2-1; 9 nucleotides align to TRBD2. CDR3 length: 16 amino acids. V trimming: 4 bases; J trimming: 0 bases; junction bases outside the gene matches: 5. The germline CDR1 and CDR2 sequences are SGHRS and YFSETQ. In DNA, the CDR3 is TGCGCCAGCAGCGGATTAGCGGGAGCCTCCTACAATGAGCAGTTCTTC. It yields the protein CASSGLAGASYNEQFF.